What follows is one T cell receptor beta chain and its context. The antigen remains undetermined. The PCR was carried out with 60 Vbeta primers and 13 Jbeta primers. Assay: immunoSEQ multiplex PCR; the TCRdb copy retains only in-frame clones and omits some. The table has approximately 84,000 clones, roughly 73% seen once. This entry belongs to a study of cytomegalovirus exposure and HLA in healthy donors. Whole-study results and caveats: HLA-A and HLA-B allele assignments for most subjects were reportedly predicted accurately using TCR beta sequences. A few chains tied to CMV proved CMV antigen-specific in vitro. An ancestry cluster, one associated with Asian ancestry, reportedly showed fewer N-insertions than the roughly 700-donor mean in a later analysis.

CDR3 length: 13 amino acids. V gave up 6 bases and J gave up 1 base; unmatched junction bases: 0. The V gene's germline CDR1 is LNHDA and CDR2 SQIVND (reference sequence). Sequenced: PBMCs. The clonotype comes from a male donor in good health and CMV-seropositive. This rearrangement joins TRBV19 to TRBJ2-3; 8 bases are a match to TRBD2. For the CDR3, the DNA is TGTGCCAGTAGGACTAGCGGCACAGATACGCAGTATTTT. Its protein product is CASRTSGTDTQYF.